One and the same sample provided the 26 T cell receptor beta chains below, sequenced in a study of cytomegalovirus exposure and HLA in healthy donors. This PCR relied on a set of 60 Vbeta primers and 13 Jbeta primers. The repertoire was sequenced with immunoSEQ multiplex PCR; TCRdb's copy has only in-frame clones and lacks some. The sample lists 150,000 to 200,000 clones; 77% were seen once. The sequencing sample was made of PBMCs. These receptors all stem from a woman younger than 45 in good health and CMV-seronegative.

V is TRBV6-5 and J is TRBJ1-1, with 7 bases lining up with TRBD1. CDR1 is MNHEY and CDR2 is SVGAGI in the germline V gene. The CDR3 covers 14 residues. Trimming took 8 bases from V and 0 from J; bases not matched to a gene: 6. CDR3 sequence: CASSPDRVNTEAFF. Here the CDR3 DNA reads TGTGCCAGCTCACCAGACAGGGTGAACACTGAAGCTTTCTTT.

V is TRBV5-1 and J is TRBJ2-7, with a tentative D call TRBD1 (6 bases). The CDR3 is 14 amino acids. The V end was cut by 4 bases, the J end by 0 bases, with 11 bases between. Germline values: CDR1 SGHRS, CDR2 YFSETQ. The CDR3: CASSTDRSSYEQYF. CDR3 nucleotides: TGCGCCAGCAGCACCGACAGGAGCTCCTACGAGCAGTACTTC.

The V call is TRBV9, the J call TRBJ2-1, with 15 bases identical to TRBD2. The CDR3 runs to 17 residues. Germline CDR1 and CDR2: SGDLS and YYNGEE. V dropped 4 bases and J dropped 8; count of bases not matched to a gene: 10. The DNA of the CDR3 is TGTGCCAGCAGCTGGACTAGCGGGGGGGGGATTTTCGATGAGCAGTTCTTC. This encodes CASSWTSGGGIFDEQFF.

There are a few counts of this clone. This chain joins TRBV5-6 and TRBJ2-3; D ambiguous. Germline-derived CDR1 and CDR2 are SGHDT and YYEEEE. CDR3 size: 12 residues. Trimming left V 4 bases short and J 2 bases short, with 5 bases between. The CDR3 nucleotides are TGTGCCAGCAGCCCAAACACAGATACGCAGTATTTT. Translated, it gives CASSPNTDTQYF.

CDR3 bases: TGTGCCAGCAGCGACCCCTCGGGGGGCCGCACCGGGGAGCTGTTTTTT. Residues: CASSDPSGGRTGELFF. The chain recombines TRBV9 with TRBJ2-2, with D possibly matching TRBD2 (7 bases). The ends were cut back, 3 bases at V and 4 bases at J, with 16 bases in the middle. The CDR3 has 16 amino acids. Germline lookup yields CDR1 SGDLS and CDR2 YYNGEE.

CDR3 sequence reads: CASSLGYSTANTGELFF. In DNA, the CDR3 is TGCGCCAGCAGCTTGGGGTACAGCACCGCGAACACCGGGGAGCTGTTTTTT. This chain uses TRBV5-1 with TRBJ2-2, with D uncertain. The CDR3 extends over 17 amino acids. Trimming cost V 0 bases and J 0 bases, with 12 bases left between them. Germline V gene lookup returns CDR1 SGHRS and CDR2 YFSETQ. The full variable domain, in which reference TRBV5-1 and TRBJ2-2 provide the parts outside the CDR3, is KAGVTQTPRYLIKTRGQQVTLSCSPISGHRSVSWYQQTPGQGLQFLFEYFSETQRNKGNFPGRFSGRQFSNSRSEMNVSTLELGDSALYLCASSLGYSTANTGELFFGEGSRLTVL.

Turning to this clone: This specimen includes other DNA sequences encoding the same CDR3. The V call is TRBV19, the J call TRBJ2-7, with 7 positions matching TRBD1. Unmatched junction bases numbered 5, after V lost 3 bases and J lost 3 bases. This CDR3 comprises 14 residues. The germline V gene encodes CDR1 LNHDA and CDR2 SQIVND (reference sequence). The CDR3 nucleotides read TGTGCCAGTAGTATGGGGGCAGGGGGCTACGAGCAGTACTTC. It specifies CASSMGAGGYEQYF.

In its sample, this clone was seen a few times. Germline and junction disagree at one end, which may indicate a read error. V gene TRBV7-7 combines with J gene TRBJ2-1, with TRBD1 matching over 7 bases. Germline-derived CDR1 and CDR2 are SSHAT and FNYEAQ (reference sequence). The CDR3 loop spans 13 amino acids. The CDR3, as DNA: TGTGCTAGCAGTCCAGGGGGTAACAATGAGCAGTTCTTC. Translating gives CASSPGGNNEQFF. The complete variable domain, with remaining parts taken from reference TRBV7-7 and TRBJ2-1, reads GAGVSQSPRYKVTKRGQDVTLRCDPISSHATLYWYQQALGQGPEFLTYFNYEAQPDKSGLPSDRFSAERPEGSISTLTIQRTEQRDSAMYRCASSPGGNNEQFFGPGTRLTVL.

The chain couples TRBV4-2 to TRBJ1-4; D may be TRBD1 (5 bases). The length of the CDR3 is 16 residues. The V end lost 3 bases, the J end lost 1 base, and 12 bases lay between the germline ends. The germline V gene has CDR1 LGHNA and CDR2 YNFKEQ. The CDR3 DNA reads TGTGCCAGCAGCCATCCTGGACACTTAACTAATGAAAAACTGTTTTTT. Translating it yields CASSHPGHLTNEKLFF.

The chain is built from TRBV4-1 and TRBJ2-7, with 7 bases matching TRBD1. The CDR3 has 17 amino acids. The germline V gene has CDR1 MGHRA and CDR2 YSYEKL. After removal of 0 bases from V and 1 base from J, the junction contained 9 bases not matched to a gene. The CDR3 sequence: CASSQDPPPGQSYEQYF. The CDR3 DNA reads TGCGCCAGCAGCCAAGACCCCCCCCCGGGACAGTCCTACGAGCAGTACTTC.

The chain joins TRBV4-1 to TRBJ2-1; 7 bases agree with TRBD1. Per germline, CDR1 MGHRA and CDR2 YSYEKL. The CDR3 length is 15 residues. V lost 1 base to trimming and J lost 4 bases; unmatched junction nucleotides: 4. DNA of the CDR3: TGCGCCAGCAGCCAAGGGACAGGAGATTACAATGAGCAGTTCTTC. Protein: CASSQGTGDYNEQFF.

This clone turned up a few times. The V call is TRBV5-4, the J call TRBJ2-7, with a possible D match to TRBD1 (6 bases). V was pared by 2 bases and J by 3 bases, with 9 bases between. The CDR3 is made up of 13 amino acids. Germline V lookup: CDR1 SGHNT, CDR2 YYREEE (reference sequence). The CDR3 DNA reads TGTGCCAGCAGCTTTTCCAGGGGCTACGAGCAGTACTTC. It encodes CASSFSRGYEQYF. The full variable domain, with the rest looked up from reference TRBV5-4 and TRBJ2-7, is ETGVTQSPTHLIKTRGQQVTLRCSSQSGHNTVSWYQQALGQGPQFIFQYYREEENGRGNFPPRFSGLQFPNYSSELNVNALELDDSALYLCASSFSRGYEQYFGPGTRLTVT.

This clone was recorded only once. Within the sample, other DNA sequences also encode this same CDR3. In DNA, the CDR3 is TGTGCCAGTAGTAGGAGCGGGATCACTCGGGATGAGCAGTTCTTC. Residues: CASSRSGITRDEQFF. This chain links TRBV19 with TRBJ2-1; the match to TRBD2 covers 7 bases. CDR3 size: 15 residues. With 4 bases clipped from V and 8 bases from J, the junction kept 11 bases outside the gene matches. Germline lookup yields CDR1 LNHDA and CDR2 SQIVND (reference sequence).

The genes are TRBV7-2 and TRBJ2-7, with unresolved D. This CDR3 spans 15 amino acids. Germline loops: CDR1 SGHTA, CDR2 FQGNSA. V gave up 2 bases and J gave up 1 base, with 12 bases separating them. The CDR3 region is CASSLSFTVSYEQYF. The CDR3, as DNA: TGTGCCAGCAGCTTATCATTTACAGTTTCCTACGAGCAGTACTTC.

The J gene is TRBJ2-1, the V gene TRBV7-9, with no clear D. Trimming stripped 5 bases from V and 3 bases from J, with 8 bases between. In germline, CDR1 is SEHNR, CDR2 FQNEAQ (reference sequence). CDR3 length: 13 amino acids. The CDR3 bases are TGTGCCAGCAGCGCTATATTCTACAATGAGCAGTTCTTC. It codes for CASSAIFYNEQFF.

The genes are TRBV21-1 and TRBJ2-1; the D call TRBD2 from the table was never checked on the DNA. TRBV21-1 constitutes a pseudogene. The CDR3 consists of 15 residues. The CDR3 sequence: CARITSGRRRNEQFF. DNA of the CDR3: TGTGCCAGAATAACTAGCGGGAGGCGACGCAATGAGCAGTTCTTC.

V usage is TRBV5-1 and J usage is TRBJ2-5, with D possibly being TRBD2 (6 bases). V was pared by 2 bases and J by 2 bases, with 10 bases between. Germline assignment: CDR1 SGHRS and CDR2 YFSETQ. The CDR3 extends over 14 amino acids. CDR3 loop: CASSLDSGQETQYF. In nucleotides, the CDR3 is TGCGCCAGCAGCTTAGATAGCGGTCAAGAGACCCAGTACTTC.

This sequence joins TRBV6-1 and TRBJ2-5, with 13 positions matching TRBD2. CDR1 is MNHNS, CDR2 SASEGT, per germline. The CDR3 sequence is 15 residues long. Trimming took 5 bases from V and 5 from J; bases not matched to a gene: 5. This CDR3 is CASSPGTSGTETQYF. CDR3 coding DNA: TGTGCCAGCAGTCCGGGGACTAGCGGGACGGAGACCCAGTACTTC.

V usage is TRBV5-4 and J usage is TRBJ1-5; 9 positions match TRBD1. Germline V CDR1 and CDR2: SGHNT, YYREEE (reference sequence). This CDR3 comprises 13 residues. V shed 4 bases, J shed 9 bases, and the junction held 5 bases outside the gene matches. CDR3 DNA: TGTGCCAGCAGCCCGGGACAGGGAGGGCCCCAGCATTTT. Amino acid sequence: CASSPGQGGPQHF.

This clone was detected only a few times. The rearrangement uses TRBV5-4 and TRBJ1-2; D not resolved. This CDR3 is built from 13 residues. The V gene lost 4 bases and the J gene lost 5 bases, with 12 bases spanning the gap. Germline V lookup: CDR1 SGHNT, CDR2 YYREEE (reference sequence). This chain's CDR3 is CASSVGRIYGYTF. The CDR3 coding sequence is TGTGCCAGCAGCGTAGGCAGGATATATGGCTACACCTTC. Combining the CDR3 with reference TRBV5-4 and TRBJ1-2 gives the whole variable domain ETGVTQSPTHLIKTRGQQVTLRCSSQSGHNTVSWYQQALGQGPQFIFQYYREEENGRGNFPPRFSGLQFPNYSSELNVNALELDDSALYLCASSVGRIYGYTFGSGTRLTVV.

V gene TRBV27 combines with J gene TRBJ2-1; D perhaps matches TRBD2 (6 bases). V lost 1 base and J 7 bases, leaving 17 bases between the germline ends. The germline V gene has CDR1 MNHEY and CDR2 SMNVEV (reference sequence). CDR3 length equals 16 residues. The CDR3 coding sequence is TGTGCCAGCAGTTTATGGGGACTCGTTGTGGGGAATGAGCAGTTCTTC. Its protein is CASSLWGLVVGNEQFF.

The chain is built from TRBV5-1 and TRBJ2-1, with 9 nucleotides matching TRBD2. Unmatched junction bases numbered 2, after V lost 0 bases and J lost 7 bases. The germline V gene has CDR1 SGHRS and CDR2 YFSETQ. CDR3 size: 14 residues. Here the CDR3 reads CASSLGLAVNEQFF. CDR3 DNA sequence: TGCGCCAGCAGCTTGGGACTAGCGGTGAATGAGCAGTTCTTC.

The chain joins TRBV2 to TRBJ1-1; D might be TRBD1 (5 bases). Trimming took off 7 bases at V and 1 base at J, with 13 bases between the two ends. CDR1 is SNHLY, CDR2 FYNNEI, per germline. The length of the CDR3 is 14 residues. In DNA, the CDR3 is TGTGCCAGCACCACAGGTCCGGGGAACACTGAAGCTTTCTTT. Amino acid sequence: CASTTGPGNTEAFF. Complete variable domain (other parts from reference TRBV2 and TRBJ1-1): EPEVTQTPSHQVTQMGQEVILRCVPISNHLYFYWYRQILGQKVEFLVSFYNNEISEKSEIFDDQFSVERPDGSNFTLKIRSTKLEDSAMYFCASTTGPGNTEAFFGQGTRLTVV.

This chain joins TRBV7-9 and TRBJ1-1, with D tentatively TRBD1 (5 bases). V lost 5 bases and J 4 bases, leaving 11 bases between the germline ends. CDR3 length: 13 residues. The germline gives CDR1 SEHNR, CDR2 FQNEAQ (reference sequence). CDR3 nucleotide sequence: TGTGCCAGCAGCCCCGGGGGGGGCACTGAAGCTTTCTTT. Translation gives CASSPGGGTEAFF.

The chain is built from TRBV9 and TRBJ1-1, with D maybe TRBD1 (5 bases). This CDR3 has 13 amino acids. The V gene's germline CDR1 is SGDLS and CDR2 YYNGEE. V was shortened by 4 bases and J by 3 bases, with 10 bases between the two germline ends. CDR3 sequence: CASSSRVDTEAFF. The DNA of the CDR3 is TGTGCCAGCAGCTCCAGGGTTGACACTGAAGCTTTCTTT. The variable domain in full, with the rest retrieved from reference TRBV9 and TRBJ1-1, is DSGVTQTPKHLITATGQRVTLRCSPRSGDLSVYWYQQSLDQGLQFLIQYYNGEERAKGNILERFSAQQFPDLHSELNLSSLELGDSALYFCASSSRVDTEAFFGQGTRLTVV.

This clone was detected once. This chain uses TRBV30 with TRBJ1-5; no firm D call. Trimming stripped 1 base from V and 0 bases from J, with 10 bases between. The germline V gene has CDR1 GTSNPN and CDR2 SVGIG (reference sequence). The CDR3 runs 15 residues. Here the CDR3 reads CAWSAGPDSNQPQHF. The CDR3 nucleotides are TGTGCCTGGAGTGCGGGTCCCGATAGCAATCAGCCCCAGCATTTT. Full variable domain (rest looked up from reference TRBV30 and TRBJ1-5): SQTIHQWPATLVQPVGSPLSLECTVEGTSNPNLYWYRQAAGRGLQLLFYSVGIGQISSEVPQNLSASRPQDRQFILSSKKLLLSDSGFYLCAWSAGPDSNQPQHFGDGTRLSIL.